Following are 22 T cell receptor beta chains from one sample sequenced in a study of cytomegalovirus exposure and HLA in healthy donors. The primer mix had 60 Vbeta and 13 Jbeta primers. Measured with immunoSEQ multiplex PCR; TCRdb has only the in-frame clones, and not every one. The sample consists of nearly 200,000 clones, approximately 85% of them appearing once. Source material: PBMCs. All receptors come from a woman aged 45-60 years in good health and CMV-seropositive.

The V call is TRBV7-9, the J call TRBJ2-7; maybe TRBD2 (6 bases). Germline V CDR1 and CDR2: SEHNR, FQNEAQ (reference sequence). This CDR3 is 13 amino acids long. Trimming removed 0 bases at V and 6 bases at J, with 9 bases between. The CDR3 nucleotides are TGTGCCAGCAGCTTAGCGGAGGGTAGCGAGCAGTACTTC. It translates to CASSLAEGSEQYF.

This clone was seen a few times. The chain links TRBV15 to TRBJ2-7; D is possibly TRBD2 (6 bases). Germline values: CDR1 LNHNV, CDR2 YYDKDF (reference sequence). This CDR3 has 14 amino acids. V was pared by 3 bases and J by 3 bases, with 12 bases between. The DNA for the CDR3 is TGTGCCACCAGCAGTCCGGGACTCCTCTACGAGCAGTACTTC. It translates to CATSSPGLLYEQYF.

The rearrangement joins TRBV6-4 to TRBJ2-2, with D tentatively TRBD1 (5 bases). Trimming took off 0 bases at V and 1 base at J, with 9 bases between the two ends. Per the germline V gene, CDR1 is MRHNA and CDR2 is SNTAGT. The CDR3 loop spans 16 amino acids. The CDR3 spells CASSDSGAGNTGELFF. The CDR3 DNA follows: TGTGCCAGCAGTGACTCAGGGGCAGGGAACACCGGGGAGCTGTTTTTT.

The gene calls are TRBV11-2 and TRBJ2-1; tentative D call: TRBD2 (5 bases). V gave up 1 base and J gave up 0 bases, with 7 bases separating them. Germline V gene data show CDR1 as SGHAT and CDR2 as FQNNGV. This CDR3 spans 15 amino acids. Here the CDR3 reads CASSLVATSYNEQFF. The CDR3 nucleotides read TGTGCCAGCAGCTTAGTAGCGACCTCCTACAATGAGCAGTTCTTC. Using reference TRBV11-2 and TRBJ2-1 for the parts outside the CDR3, the full variable domain is EAGVAQSPRYKIIEKRQSVAFWCNPISGHATLYWYQQILGQGPKLLIQFQNNGVVDDSQLPKDRFSAERLKGVDSTLKIQPAKLEDSAVYLCASSLVATSYNEQFFGPGTRLTVL.

The chain is built from TRBV27 and TRBJ2-7; the D gene is possibly TRBD2 (6 bases). CDR3 size: 14 residues. V was pared by 3 bases and J by 0 bases, with 9 bases between. CDR1 is MNHEY and CDR2 is SMNVEV in the germline V gene (reference sequence). The CDR3 region has the DNA TGTGCCAGCAGTTTTGGAGGGAACTCCTACGAGCAGTACTTC. Its translation is CASSFGGNSYEQYF.

There are a few counts of this clone. This chain connects TRBV5-4 to TRBJ2-7; 7 nucleotides align to TRBD1. The CDR3 totals 15 residues. With V trimmed by 4 bases and J by 4 bases, 11 bases remained unmatched. Germline values: CDR1 SGHNT, CDR2 YYREEE (reference sequence). The CDR3 DNA reads TGTGCCAGCAGCCCGCGACAGGGTAAGGGTTACGAGCAGTACTTC. Protein sequence: CASSPRQGKGYEQYF.

The chain is built from TRBV28 and TRBJ2-7, with a tentative D call TRBD1 (6 bases). The CDR3 covers 16 residues. Trimming took 5 bases from V and 2 from J, leaving 19 bases between them. In germline, CDR1 is MDHEN, CDR2 SYDVKM. CDR3 amino acids: CASSRSGTILTYEQYF. CDR3 nucleotide sequence: TGTGCCAGCAGTCGCTCCGGGACAATTCTTACCTACGAGCAGTACTTC. The full variable domain, in which reference TRBV28 and TRBJ2-7 provide the parts outside the CDR3, is DVKVTQSSRYLVKRTGEKVFLECVQDMDHENMFWYRQDPGLGLRLIYFSYDVKMKEKGDIPEGYSVSREKKERFSLILESASTNQTSMYLCASSRSGTILTYEQYFGPGTRLTVT.

The V and J genes are TRBV29-1 and TRBJ1-2, with 11 bases lining up with TRBD1. V was pared by 4 bases and J by 4 bases, with 2 bases of the junction left unmatched. The length of the CDR3 is 13 residues. CDR1 is SQVTM, CDR2 ANQGSEA, per germline. The CDR3 loop is CSVGTGGGYGYTF. The CDR3 DNA reads as TGCAGCGTTGGGACAGGGGGCGGCTATGGCTACACCTTC. Together with reference TRBV29-1 and TRBJ1-2, the CDR3 gives the full variable domain: SAVISQKPSRDICQRGTSLTIQCQVDSQVTMMFWYRQQPGQSLTLIATANQGSEATYESGFVIDKFPISRPNLTFSTLTVSNMSPEDSSIYLCSVGTGGGYGYTFGSGTRLTVV.

The chain combines TRBV28 with TRBJ2-7; 10 bases match TRBD1. CDR1 and CDR2 (germline): MDHEN, SYDVKM. This CDR3 region has 15 residues. J was trimmed by 5 bases and V by 5 bases; bases with no gene match: 9. The CDR3 sequence is CASSPSDRGHDEQYF. For the CDR3, the DNA is TGTGCCAGCAGTCCCAGCGACAGGGGGCACGACGAGCAGTACTTC.

CDR3 residues: CASSTGSLRGYTF. The CDR3 DNA sequence: TGTGCCAGCAGTACAGGGTCGTTAAGGGGCTACACCTTC. The chain recombines TRBV5-6 with TRBJ1-2, with D maybe TRBD1 (6 bases). Trimming shortened V by 5 bases and J by 8 bases, and 16 bases separated the two germline ends. Germline values: CDR1 SGHDT, CDR2 YYEEEE. The CDR3 runs 13 residues.

The chain carries TRBV6-1 and TRBJ1-5, with D perhaps matching TRBD1 (6 bases). V lost 6 bases and J 0 bases, leaving 9 bases between the germline ends. This CDR3 is 14 amino acids long. Germline values: CDR1 MNHNS, CDR2 SASEGT. The CDR3: CASRDSYSNQPQHF. The CDR3 region has the DNA TGTGCCAGCAGGGACAGTTATAGCAATCAGCCCCAGCATTTT.

The chain uses TRBV4-3 and TRBJ2-2; D unresolved. The CDR3 is 16 residues long. V lost 4 bases, J lost 3 bases, and 15 bases lay in between. Germline values: CDR1 LGHNA, CDR2 YSLEER. CDR3 DNA: TGCGCCAGCAGCCCCCGAGCAGGCTGGGACACCGGGGAGCTGTTTTTT. This gives the protein CASSPRAGWDTGELFF.

The genes are TRBV5-4 and TRBJ2-7; 8 nucleotides agree with TRBD2. Germline CDR1 SGHNT, CDR2 YYREEE (reference sequence). The CDR3 spans 14 residues. V shed 4 bases and J 5 bases; nucleotides not matched to a gene: 8. The DNA for the CDR3 is TGTGCCAGCAGCCCCCAAGCGGGAGTCCACGAGCAGTACTTC. It codes for CASSPQAGVHEQYF.

The chain recombines TRBV5-1 with TRBJ2-5; 9 bases are a match to TRBD1. CDR1 and CDR2 from the germline V gene are SGHRS and YFSETQ. The V gene end was trimmed by 4 bases and the J gene end by 5 bases; junction bases not matched to a gene: 3. The CDR3 length is 13 residues. CDR3 region: CASSPGQGETQYF. Here the CDR3 DNA reads TGCGCCAGCAGCCCGGGACAGGGTGAGACCCAGTACTTC.

The chain combines TRBV7-2 with TRBJ2-3; possibly TRBD2 for D (6 bases). Trimming removed 0 bases from V and 7 bases from J, with 14 bases in between. In germline, CDR1 is SGHTA, CDR2 FQGNSA. The CDR3 length is 15 residues. This chain's CDR3 is CASSLAPTSYHTQYF. The CDR3 DNA reads TGTGCCAGCAGCTTAGCGCCTACTAGCTACCATACGCAGTATTTT.

The V gene is TRBV10-3, the J gene TRBJ2-5, with 7 bases identical to TRBD2. TRBJ2-7 explains the end of the DNA better; the J call may be wrong. Germline V gives CDR1 ENHRY, CDR2 SYGVKD. The CDR3 sequence is 15 residues long. CDR3 nucleotide sequence: TGTGCCATCAGTGAGTCCCGGGGGGTACCCTACGAGCAGTACTTC. This encodes CAISESRGVPYEQYF.

The count of this clone is one. The rearrangement uses TRBV19 and TRBJ1-4, with D unresolved. CDR3 length: 15 residues. Trimming pared 3 bases from V and 5 bases from J, leaving 13 bases between. Germline CDR1 and CDR2: LNHDA and SQIVND (reference sequence). The CDR3 coding sequence is TGTGCCAGTAGTATCGGGAGGACCCAGAATGAAAAACTGTTTTTT. Amino acid sequence: CASSIGRTQNEKLFF.

This sequence joins TRBV5-6 and TRBJ1-2; maybe TRBD1 (6 bases). Trimming took off 0 bases at V and 4 bases at J, with 10 bases between the two ends. CDR1 is SGHDT, CDR2 YYEEEE, per germline. The CDR3 is made up of 14 amino acids. The CDR3 loop is CASSLAQGGYGYTF. The CDR3 DNA follows: TGTGCCAGCAGCTTGGCCCAAGGGGGCTATGGCTACACCTTC.

This chain uses TRBV7-8 with TRBJ2-3; tentatively, D is TRBD2 (6 bases). The CDR3 consists of 18 residues. V lost 2 bases and J 6 bases, leaving 24 bases between the germline ends. Germline V CDR1 and CDR2: SGHVS, FQNEAQ. The CDR3 loop reads CASSLSSLDYERSDTQYF. The CDR3 DNA sequence: TGTGCCAGCAGCTTAAGTTCATTGGACTATGAGAGGTCGGATACGCAGTATTTT.

This chain uses TRBV5-1 with TRBJ2-1; 8 bases match TRBD2. Germline V CDR1 and CDR2: SGHRS, YFSETQ. Trimming cost V 3 bases and J 7 bases; bases outside gene matches: 15. The CDR3 runs 17 residues. The DNA for the CDR3 is TGCGCCAGCAGCTCACCCTCCGGGAGGGCCGAGAGTAATGAGCAGTTCTTC. This sequence encodes CASSSPSGRAESNEQFF.

V usage is TRBV14 and J usage is TRBJ2-1; 11 nucleotides match TRBD2. The junction had 8 bases not matched to a gene; V was cut back by 6 bases and J by 4 bases. The CDR3 totals 16 residues. Per the germline V gene, CDR1 is SGHDN and CDR2 is FVKESK. The chain's CDR3 is CASRPLAGGSYNEQFF. The CDR3 bases are TGTGCCAGCAGACCCCTAGCGGGAGGATCTTACAATGAGCAGTTCTTC. Looking up the rest from reference TRBV14 and TRBJ2-1 gives the full variable domain: EAGVTQFPSHSVIEKGQTVTLRCDPISGHDNLYWYRRVMGKEIKFLLHFVKESKQDESGMPNNRFLAERTGGTYSTLKVQPAELEDSGVYFCASRPLAGGSYNEQFFGPGTRLTVL.

The chain joins TRBV2 to TRBJ2-7, with 9 bases lining up with TRBD1. Germline V lookup: CDR1 SNHLY, CDR2 FYNNEI. The CDR3 contains 15 residues. V gave up 7 bases and J gave up 5 bases; unmatched junction bases: 12. CDR3 region: CASTQRGTGSHEQYF. The CDR3 DNA follows: TGTGCCAGCACCCAACGGGGGACAGGGAGTCACGAGCAGTACTTC.